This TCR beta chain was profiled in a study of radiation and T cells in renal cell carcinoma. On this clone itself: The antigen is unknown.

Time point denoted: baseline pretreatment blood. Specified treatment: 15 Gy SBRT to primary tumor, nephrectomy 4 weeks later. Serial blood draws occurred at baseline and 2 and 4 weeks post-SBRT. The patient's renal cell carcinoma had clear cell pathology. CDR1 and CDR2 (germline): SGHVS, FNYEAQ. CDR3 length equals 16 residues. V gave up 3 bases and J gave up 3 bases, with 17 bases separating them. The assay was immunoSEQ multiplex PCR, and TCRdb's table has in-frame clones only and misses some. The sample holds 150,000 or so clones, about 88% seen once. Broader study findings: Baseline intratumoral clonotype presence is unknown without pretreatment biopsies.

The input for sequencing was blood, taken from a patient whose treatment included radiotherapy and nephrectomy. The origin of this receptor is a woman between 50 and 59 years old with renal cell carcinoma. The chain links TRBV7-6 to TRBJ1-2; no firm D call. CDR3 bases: TGTGCCAGCAGCTTCGGGGTCGGCTCCCCGGACTATGGCTACACCTTC. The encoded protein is CASSFGVGSPDYGYTF.